The rows below give T cell receptor beta chains drawn from one sample of a study of blood T cell repertoires in COVID-19. Clones were sequenced by immunoSEQ multiplex PCR, and TCRdb holds only the in-frame ones, with some missing. The sample consists of about 360,000 clones, around nine tenths of them appearing once. Material for sequencing was peripheral blood. All receptors derive from a woman aged 55-70 years with COVID-19, enrolled during active disease. Each CDR3 is given without its conserved first and last residue. Each record gives: J gene, V gene, CDR3 protein.

TRBJ1-1 | TRBV4-1 | ASSQSGEAF
TRBJ1-1 | TRBV12-3/TRBV12-4 | ASSTDGTTEAF
TRBJ1-2 | TRBV6-6 | ASSFSNRGTYGYT
TRBJ2-3 | TRBV3-1/TRBV3-2 | ASSLRTSGGTDTQY
TRBJ2-7 | TRBV5-6 | ASSLRQDRSYEQY
TRBJ2-7 | TRBV2 | AGRRGGSYEQY
TRBJ1-1 | TRBV28 | ASTDSLNTEAF
TRBJ2-5 | TRBV27 | ASSLSRGRQETQY
TRBJ1-1 | TRBV5-1 | ASSSIQGAEVTEAF
TRBJ2-7 | TRBV9 | ATSVGGGRYEQY
TRBJ2-5 | TRBV7-2 | ASSPGQFRETQY
TRBJ2-7 | TRBV10-3 | AITATGSTTYEQY
TRBJ1-5 | TRBV6-5 | ASSPRENQPQH
TRBJ2-3 | TRBV5-6 | ASSLGEADTQY
TRBJ2-5 | TRBV2 | ASSLTGNQETQY
TRBJ2-2 | TRBV4-1 | ASSHPTGQRELF
TRBJ2-7 | TRBV12-3/TRBV12-4 | ASSLNENYEQY
TRBJ1-5 | TRBV20-1 | SASNGDQPQH
TRBJ2-2 | TRBV5-6 | ASSPAGKGTGELF
TRBJ2-3 | TRBV9 | ASSQGLTPGTDTQY
TRBJ1-4 | TRBV5-5 | ASSLTLDRQNEKLF
TRBJ2-1 | TRBV5-1 | ASSLTAATYNEQF
TRBJ1-3 | TRBV7-6 | ASSLALGTGFGNTIY
TRBJ2-3 | TRBV6-4 | ASSGAGAGTDTQY
TRBJ2-7 | TRBV3-1/TRBV3-2 | ASSLRLAYEQY
TRBJ1-2 | TRBV19 | ASRPGASYGYT
TRBJ1-6 | TRBV7-3 | ARPSSYNSPLH
TRBJ2-7 | TRBV11-2 | ASSSPPGLAGGKY
TRBJ1-2 | TRBV20-1 | SASGGGALGSTNYGYT
TRBJ2-3 | TRBV5-1 | ASSLGQGATDTQY
TRBJ2-1 | TRBV27 | ASSLRGVSYNEQF
TRBJ2-7 | TRBV6-5 | ASGGTYLYEQY
TRBJ1-2 | TRBV5-6 | ASSFGQGDYGYT
TRBJ2-1 | TRBV29-1 | SVLVYNEQF
TRBJ1-2 | TRBV6-1 | ASSESGQGGYGYT
TRBJ1-2 | TRBV6-6 | ASSSQERGYT
TRBJ1-2 | TRBV7-9 | ASSLTERGGYT
TRBJ2-3 | TRBV4-1 | ASSQDSGGTDTQY
TRBJ1-1 | TRBV12-5 | ASGLNGGEAF
TRBJ2-5 | TRBV5-1 | ASSSGTGGTQETQY
TRBJ2-5 | TRBV14 | ASSRDRAEETQY
TRBJ2-2 | TRBV7-2 | ASSLVFTGEESGELF
TRBJ1-1 | TRBV3-1/TRBV3-2 | ASSQRGGNTEAF
TRBJ2-5 | TRBV11-2 | ASSFMAAGAGETQY
TRBJ2-3 | TRBV19 | ASRGGDTQY
TRBJ2-7 | TRBV3-1/TRBV3-2 | ASSLAQGYEQY
TRBJ1-1 | TRBV7-9 | ASSPNRNTEAF
TRBJ2-1 | TRBV7-8 | ASSFRWDRGNEQF